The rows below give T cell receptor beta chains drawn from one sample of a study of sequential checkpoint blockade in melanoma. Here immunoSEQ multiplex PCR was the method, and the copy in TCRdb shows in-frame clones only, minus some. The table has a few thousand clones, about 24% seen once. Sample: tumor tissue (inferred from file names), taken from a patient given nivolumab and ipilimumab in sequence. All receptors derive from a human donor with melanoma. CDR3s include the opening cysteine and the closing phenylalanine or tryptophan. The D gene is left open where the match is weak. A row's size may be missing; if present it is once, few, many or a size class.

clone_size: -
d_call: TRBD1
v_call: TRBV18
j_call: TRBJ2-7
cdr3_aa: CASSPGTGTYYEQYF
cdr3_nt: TGTGCCAGCTCACCAGGGACAGGAACTTACTACGAGCAGTACTTC

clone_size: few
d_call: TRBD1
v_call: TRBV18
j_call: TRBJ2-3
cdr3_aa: CASSPSYRGDTDTQYF
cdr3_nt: TGTGCCAGCTCACCATCCTACAGGGGAGACACAGATACGCAGTATTTT

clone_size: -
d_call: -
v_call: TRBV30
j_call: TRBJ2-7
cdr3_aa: CAWSVSFFSYEQYF
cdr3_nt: TGTGCCTGGAGTGTAAGCTTCTTCTCCTACGAGCAGTACTTC

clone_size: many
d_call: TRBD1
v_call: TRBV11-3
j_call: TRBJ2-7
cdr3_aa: CASSLYRGGYEQYF
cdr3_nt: TGTGCCAGCAGCTTGTACAGGGGCGGCTACGAGCAGTACTTC

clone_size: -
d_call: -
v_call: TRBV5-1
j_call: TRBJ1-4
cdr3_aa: CASSLDREPNEKLFF
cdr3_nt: TGCGCCAGCAGCTTGGATCGGGAGCCTAATGAAAAACTGTTTTTT

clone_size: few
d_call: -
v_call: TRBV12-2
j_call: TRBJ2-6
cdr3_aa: CASRRRSLVSSGANVLTF
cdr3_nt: TGTGCAAGTCGTCGTAGGTCCCTCGTTAGCTCTGGGGCCAACGTCCTGACTTTC

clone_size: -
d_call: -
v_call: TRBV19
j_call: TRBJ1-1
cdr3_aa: CASSILSGVEAFF
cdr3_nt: TGTGCCAGTAGTATATTATCTGGAGTTGAAGCTTTCTTT

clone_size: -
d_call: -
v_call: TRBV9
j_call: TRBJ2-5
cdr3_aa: CASSVGTRAETQYF
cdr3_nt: TGTGCCAGCAGCGTAGGGACCCGGGCAGAGACCCAGTACTTC

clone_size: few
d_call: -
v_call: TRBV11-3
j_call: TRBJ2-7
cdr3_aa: CASSSVQGHAYEQYF
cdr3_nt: TGTGCCAGCAGCTCCGTACAGGGTCACGCCTACGAGCAGTACTTC

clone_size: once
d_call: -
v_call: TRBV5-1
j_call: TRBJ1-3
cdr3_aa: CASSFQDSGNTIYF
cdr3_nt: TGCGCCAGCAGCTTCCAGGACTCTGGAAACACCATATATTTT

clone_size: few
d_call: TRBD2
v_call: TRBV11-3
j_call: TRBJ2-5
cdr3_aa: CASSKPGLAETQYF
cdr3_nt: TGTGCCAGCAGCAAACCGGGACTAGCAGAGACCCAGTACTTC

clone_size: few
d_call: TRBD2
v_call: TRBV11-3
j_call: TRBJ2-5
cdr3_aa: CASSLLISGSPETQYF
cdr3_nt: TGTGCCAGCAGCTTATTAATTAGCGGGAGCCCAGAGACCCAGTACTTC

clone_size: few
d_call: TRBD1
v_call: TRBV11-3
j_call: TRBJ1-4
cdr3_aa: CASSLRGRRANEKLFF
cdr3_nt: TGTGCCAGCAGCTTAAGGGGGCGCCGGGCTAATGAAAAACTGTTTTTT

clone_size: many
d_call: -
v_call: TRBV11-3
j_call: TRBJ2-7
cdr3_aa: CASSLVQGRYEQYF
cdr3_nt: TGTGCCAGCAGCTTAGTCCAGGGGCGGTACGAGCAGTACTTC

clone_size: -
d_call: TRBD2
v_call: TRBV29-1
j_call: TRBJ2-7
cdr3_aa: CSSTLAGGQNEQYF
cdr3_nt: TGCAGCTCGACCCTAGCGGGGGGGCAGAACGAGCAGTACTTC

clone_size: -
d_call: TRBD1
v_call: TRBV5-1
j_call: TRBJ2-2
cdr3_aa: CASSPHRDRSTGELFF
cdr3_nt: TGCGCCAGCAGTCCACACCGGGACAGGAGCACCGGGGAGCTGTTTTTT

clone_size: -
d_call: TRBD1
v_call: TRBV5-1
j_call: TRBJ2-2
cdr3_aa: CASSPYPVGRGTGELFF
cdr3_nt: TGCGCCAGCAGCCCATACCCAGTAGGCAGGGGGACCGGGGAGCTGTTTTTT

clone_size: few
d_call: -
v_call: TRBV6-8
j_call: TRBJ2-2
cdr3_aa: CASSYMGPTTGELFF
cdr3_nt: TGTGCCAGCAGTTACATGGGACCCACGACCGGGGAGCTGTTTTTT

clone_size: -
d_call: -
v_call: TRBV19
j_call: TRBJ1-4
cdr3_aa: CASSIGDGEKLFF
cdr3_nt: TGTGCCAGTAGTATCGGCGATGGGGAAAAACTGTTTTTT

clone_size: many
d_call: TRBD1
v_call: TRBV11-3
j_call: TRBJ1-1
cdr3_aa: CASGQGAMNTEAFF
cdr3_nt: TGTGCCAGCGGACAGGGGGCCATGAACACTGAAGCTTTCTTT

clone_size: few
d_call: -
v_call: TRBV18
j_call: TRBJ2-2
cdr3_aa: CASSPSNTGELFF
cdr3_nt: TGTGCCAGCTCACCTTCGAACACCGGGGAGCTGTTTTTT

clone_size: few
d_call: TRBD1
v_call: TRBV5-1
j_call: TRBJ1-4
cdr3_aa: CASSTGQGREKLFF
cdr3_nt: TGCGCCAGCAGCACGGGACAGGGTCGGGAAAAACTGTTTTTT

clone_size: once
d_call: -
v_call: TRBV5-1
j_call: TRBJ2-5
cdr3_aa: CASSLSAVQETQYF
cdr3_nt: TGCGCCAGCAGCTTAAGTGCTGTCCAAGAGACCCAGTACTTC

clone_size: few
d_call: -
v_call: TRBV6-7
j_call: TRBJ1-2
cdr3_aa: CASSYSSFGRDNYGYTF
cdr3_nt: TGTGCCAGCAGTTACTCCTCTTTTGGGAGGGACAACTATGGCTACACCTTC

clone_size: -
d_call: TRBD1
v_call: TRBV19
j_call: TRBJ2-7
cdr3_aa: CASSSFRDSRREQYF
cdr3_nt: TGTGCCAGTAGTAGCTTCCGGGACAGTCGGCGCGAGCAGTACTTC

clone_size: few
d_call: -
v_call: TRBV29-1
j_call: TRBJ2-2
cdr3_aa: CSVGGHLNTGELFF
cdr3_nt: TGCAGCGTTGGGGGACATCTGAACACCGGGGAGCTGTTTTTT

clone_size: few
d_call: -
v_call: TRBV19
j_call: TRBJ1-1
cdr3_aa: CASSDRGNTEAFF
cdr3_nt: TGTGCCAGTAGTGACCGGGGGAACACTGAAGCTTTCTTT

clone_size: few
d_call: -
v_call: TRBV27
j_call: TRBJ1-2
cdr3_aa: CASSLQGPSLGGYTF
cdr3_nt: TGTGCCAGCAGTTTACAAGGGCCCTCCTTAGGGGGCTACACCTTC

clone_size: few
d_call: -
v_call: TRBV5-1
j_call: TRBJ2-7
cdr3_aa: CASSLAPAAYEQYF
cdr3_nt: TGCGCCAGCAGCTTGGCCCCGGCAGCCTACGAGCAGTACTTC

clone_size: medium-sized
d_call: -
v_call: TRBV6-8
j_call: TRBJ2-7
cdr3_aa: CASSYVPGHEQYF
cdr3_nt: TGTGCCAGCAGTTACGTCCCGGGCCACGAGCAGTACTTC

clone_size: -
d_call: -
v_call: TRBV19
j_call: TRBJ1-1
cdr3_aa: CASSIDGGADTEAFF
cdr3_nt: TGTGCCAGTAGTATAGATGGGGGAGCGGACACTGAAGCTTTCTTT

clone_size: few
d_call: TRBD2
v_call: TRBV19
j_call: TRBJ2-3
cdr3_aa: CASSKVAGVSDTQYF
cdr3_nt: TGTGCCAGTAGTAAGGTAGCGGGAGTTTCCGATACGCAGTATTTT

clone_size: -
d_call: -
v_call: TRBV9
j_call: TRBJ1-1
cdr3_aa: CASSGQQNTEAFF
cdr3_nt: TGTGCCAGCAGCGGACAGCAGAACACTGAAGCTTTCTTT

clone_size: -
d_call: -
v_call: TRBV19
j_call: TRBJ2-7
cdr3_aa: CASSIDSQSSYEQYF
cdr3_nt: TGTGCCAGTAGTATAGACTCCCAGAGCTCCTACGAGCAGTACTTC

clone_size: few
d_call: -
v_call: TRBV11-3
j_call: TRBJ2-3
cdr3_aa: CASSLKGGQRSTDTQYF
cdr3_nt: TGTGCCAGCAGCTTAAAGGGGGGACAACGCTCCACAGATACGCAGTATTTT

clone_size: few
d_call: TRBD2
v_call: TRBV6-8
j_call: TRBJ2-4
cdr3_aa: CASWALGTSNVAKNIQYF
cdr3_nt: TGTGCCAGCTGGGCCCTCGGGACTAGTAATGTAGCCAAAAACATTCAGTACTTC